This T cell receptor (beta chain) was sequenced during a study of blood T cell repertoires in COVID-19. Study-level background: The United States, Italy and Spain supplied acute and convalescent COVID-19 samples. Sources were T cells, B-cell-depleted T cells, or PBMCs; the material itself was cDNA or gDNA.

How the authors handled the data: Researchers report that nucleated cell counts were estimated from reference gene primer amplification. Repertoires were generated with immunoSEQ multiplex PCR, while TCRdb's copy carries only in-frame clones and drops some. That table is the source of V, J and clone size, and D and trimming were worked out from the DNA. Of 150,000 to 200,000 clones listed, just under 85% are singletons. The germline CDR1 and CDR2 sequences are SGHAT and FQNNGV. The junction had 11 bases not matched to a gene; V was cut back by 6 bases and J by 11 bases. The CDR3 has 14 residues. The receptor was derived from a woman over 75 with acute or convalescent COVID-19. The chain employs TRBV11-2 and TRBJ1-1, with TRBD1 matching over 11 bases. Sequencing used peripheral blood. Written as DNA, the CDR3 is TGTGCCAGCAGTTGGGACAGGGGGGGGTTAACGGCTTTCTTT. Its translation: CASSWDRGGLTAFF.